This passage covers 6 T cell receptor beta chains from one sample sequenced in a study of OX40 agonist ivuxolimab in advanced cancers. Method: immunoSEQ multiplex PCR; TCRdb's copy keeps in-frame clones and lacks some. This table holds about 79,000 clones, about nine tenths found once. The sequencing used CD4+ or CD8+ T cells sorted from blood, collected in a trial of the OX40 agonist ivuxolimab. The origin of the receptors is an adult with an advanced solid tumor such as melanoma, head and neck, liver or kidney cancer.

J is TRBJ1-2 and V is TRBV5-6; D perhaps matches TRBD1 (6 bases). Germline CDR1 and CDR2: SGHDT and YYEEEE. Between the trimmed V and J ends, which lost 5 bases and 5 bases, there was a span of 13 bases. The CDR3 runs 13 residues. The CDR3 DNA is TGTGCCAGCAGTCCAACTCAGGGGTATGGCTACACCTTC. Protein sequence: CASSPTQGYGYTF.

Regarding this clone: One end of the junction is discordant with germline, which a read error may explain. The chain links TRBV7-7 to TRBJ2-2; 9 bases match TRBD2. CDR1 and CDR2 from the germline V gene are SSHAT and FNYEAQ (reference sequence). The CDR3 runs to 16 residues. Written as DNA, the CDR3 is TGTGCTAGCAGCTTAGTGTCTAGCGGGGAGACCGGGGAGCTGTTTTTT. Protein: CASSLVSSGETGELFF. Full variable domain (rest looked up from reference TRBV7-7 and TRBJ2-2): GAGVSQSPRYKVTKRGQDVTLRCDPISSHATLYWYQQALGQGPEFLTYFNYEAQPDKSGLPSDRFSAERPEGSISTLTIQRTEQRDSAMYRCASSLVSSGETGELFFGEGSRLTVL.

The chain has TRBV5-1 and TRBJ1-5; D uncertain. Germline-derived CDR1 and CDR2 are SGHRS and YFSETQ. CDR3 length: 14 residues. V gave up 5 bases and J gave up 3 bases, with 12 bases separating them. The CDR3 DNA follows: TGCGCCAGCAGTTCCGATGGCAACAATCAGCCCCAGCATTTT. It codes for CASSSDGNNQPQHF.

V usage is TRBV10-1 and J usage is TRBJ2-2; D gene ambiguous. Germline loops: CDR1 WNHNN, CDR2 SYGVQD (reference sequence). This CDR3 is built from 17 residues. V was pared by 3 bases and J by 0 bases, with 14 bases between. CDR3: CASSDSWVPPNTGELFF. For the CDR3, the DNA is TGCGCCAGCAGTGATAGTTGGGTCCCCCCGAACACCGGGGAGCTGTTTTTT.

V is TRBV6-5 and J is TRBJ1-1; D remains unclear. CDR3 size: 15 residues. Trimming shortened V by 0 bases and J by 0 bases, and 8 bases separated the two germline ends. The germline V gene has CDR1 MNHEY and CDR2 SVGAGI. This CDR3 reads CASSYSGAMNTEAFF. The CDR3 DNA reads TGTGCCAGCAGTTACTCCGGCGCTATGAACACTGAAGCTTTCTTT.

The chain carries TRBV6-1 and TRBJ1-2; maybe TRBD1 (5 bases). The CDR3 is 14 residues long. Germline CDR1 and CDR2: MNHNS and SASEGT. V was clipped by 3 bases and J by 3 bases, with 11 bases between them. DNA for the CDR3: TGTGCCAGCAGTGACCGAGGGGCCTACTATGGCTACACCTTC. Amino acids: CASSDRGAYYGYTF.